This T cell receptor beta chain was recorded in a study of OX40 agonist ivuxolimab in advanced cancers. Germline CDR1 and CDR2: MNHNS and SASEGT. V lost 8 bases to trimming and J lost 5 bases; unmatched junction nucleotides: 10. This CDR3 is built from 15 residues. TCRdb keeps only in-frame clones here, not all; method: immunoSEQ multiplex PCR. The sample has about 46,000 clones; about 79% are singletons. A note on this clone: What it binds is unknown.

Whole-study results and caveats: There were, on average, more expanded clones in CD8+ T cells than in CD4+.

This sequence joins TRBV6-1 and TRBJ1-2, with 11 bases fitting TRBD1. Material: CD4+ or CD8+ T cells sorted from blood, obtained in a trial of the OX40 agonist ivuxolimab. This TCR was recovered from an adult with an advanced solid tumor such as melanoma, head and neck, liver or kidney cancer. DNA for the CDR3: TGTGCCAGCTTCCCATCCCGGGACAGGGGGTATGGCTACACCTTC. This translates into CASFPSRDRGYGYTF.